This T cell receptor (beta chain) emerged from a study of cytomegalovirus exposure and HLA in healthy donors. Study-wide background: Prior work identified some 120 million unique TCR beta sequences in about 179 million T cells.

Details on this clone: Its target is not known.

The PCR employed 60 Vbeta primers together with 13 Jbeta primers. The method was immunoSEQ multiplex PCR; TCRdb's version includes in-frame clones alone and lacks a portion of them. The data contain around 130,000 clones, about 78% of them seen just once; the ten biggest clones take up 1% to 1.5%. The germline V gene has CDR1 LNHDA and CDR2 SQIVND (reference sequence). Trimming shortened V by 7 bases and J by 0 bases, and 19 bases separated the two germline ends. CDR3 size: 17 residues. Study-level results: A later analysis associated about 18,000 TCR beta sequences with HLA alleles at a 0.05 false discovery rate.

The V and J genes are TRBV19 and TRBJ2-1; D perhaps matches TRBD2 (5 bases). The specimen was PBMCs. This TCR was sampled from a man aged 50-59 years in good health and CMV-seronegative. CDR3 region: CASKKGSGPSSYNEQFF. CDR3 DNA: TGTGCCAGTAAAAAGGGAAGCGGTCCAAGCTCCTACAATGAGCAGTTCTTC.